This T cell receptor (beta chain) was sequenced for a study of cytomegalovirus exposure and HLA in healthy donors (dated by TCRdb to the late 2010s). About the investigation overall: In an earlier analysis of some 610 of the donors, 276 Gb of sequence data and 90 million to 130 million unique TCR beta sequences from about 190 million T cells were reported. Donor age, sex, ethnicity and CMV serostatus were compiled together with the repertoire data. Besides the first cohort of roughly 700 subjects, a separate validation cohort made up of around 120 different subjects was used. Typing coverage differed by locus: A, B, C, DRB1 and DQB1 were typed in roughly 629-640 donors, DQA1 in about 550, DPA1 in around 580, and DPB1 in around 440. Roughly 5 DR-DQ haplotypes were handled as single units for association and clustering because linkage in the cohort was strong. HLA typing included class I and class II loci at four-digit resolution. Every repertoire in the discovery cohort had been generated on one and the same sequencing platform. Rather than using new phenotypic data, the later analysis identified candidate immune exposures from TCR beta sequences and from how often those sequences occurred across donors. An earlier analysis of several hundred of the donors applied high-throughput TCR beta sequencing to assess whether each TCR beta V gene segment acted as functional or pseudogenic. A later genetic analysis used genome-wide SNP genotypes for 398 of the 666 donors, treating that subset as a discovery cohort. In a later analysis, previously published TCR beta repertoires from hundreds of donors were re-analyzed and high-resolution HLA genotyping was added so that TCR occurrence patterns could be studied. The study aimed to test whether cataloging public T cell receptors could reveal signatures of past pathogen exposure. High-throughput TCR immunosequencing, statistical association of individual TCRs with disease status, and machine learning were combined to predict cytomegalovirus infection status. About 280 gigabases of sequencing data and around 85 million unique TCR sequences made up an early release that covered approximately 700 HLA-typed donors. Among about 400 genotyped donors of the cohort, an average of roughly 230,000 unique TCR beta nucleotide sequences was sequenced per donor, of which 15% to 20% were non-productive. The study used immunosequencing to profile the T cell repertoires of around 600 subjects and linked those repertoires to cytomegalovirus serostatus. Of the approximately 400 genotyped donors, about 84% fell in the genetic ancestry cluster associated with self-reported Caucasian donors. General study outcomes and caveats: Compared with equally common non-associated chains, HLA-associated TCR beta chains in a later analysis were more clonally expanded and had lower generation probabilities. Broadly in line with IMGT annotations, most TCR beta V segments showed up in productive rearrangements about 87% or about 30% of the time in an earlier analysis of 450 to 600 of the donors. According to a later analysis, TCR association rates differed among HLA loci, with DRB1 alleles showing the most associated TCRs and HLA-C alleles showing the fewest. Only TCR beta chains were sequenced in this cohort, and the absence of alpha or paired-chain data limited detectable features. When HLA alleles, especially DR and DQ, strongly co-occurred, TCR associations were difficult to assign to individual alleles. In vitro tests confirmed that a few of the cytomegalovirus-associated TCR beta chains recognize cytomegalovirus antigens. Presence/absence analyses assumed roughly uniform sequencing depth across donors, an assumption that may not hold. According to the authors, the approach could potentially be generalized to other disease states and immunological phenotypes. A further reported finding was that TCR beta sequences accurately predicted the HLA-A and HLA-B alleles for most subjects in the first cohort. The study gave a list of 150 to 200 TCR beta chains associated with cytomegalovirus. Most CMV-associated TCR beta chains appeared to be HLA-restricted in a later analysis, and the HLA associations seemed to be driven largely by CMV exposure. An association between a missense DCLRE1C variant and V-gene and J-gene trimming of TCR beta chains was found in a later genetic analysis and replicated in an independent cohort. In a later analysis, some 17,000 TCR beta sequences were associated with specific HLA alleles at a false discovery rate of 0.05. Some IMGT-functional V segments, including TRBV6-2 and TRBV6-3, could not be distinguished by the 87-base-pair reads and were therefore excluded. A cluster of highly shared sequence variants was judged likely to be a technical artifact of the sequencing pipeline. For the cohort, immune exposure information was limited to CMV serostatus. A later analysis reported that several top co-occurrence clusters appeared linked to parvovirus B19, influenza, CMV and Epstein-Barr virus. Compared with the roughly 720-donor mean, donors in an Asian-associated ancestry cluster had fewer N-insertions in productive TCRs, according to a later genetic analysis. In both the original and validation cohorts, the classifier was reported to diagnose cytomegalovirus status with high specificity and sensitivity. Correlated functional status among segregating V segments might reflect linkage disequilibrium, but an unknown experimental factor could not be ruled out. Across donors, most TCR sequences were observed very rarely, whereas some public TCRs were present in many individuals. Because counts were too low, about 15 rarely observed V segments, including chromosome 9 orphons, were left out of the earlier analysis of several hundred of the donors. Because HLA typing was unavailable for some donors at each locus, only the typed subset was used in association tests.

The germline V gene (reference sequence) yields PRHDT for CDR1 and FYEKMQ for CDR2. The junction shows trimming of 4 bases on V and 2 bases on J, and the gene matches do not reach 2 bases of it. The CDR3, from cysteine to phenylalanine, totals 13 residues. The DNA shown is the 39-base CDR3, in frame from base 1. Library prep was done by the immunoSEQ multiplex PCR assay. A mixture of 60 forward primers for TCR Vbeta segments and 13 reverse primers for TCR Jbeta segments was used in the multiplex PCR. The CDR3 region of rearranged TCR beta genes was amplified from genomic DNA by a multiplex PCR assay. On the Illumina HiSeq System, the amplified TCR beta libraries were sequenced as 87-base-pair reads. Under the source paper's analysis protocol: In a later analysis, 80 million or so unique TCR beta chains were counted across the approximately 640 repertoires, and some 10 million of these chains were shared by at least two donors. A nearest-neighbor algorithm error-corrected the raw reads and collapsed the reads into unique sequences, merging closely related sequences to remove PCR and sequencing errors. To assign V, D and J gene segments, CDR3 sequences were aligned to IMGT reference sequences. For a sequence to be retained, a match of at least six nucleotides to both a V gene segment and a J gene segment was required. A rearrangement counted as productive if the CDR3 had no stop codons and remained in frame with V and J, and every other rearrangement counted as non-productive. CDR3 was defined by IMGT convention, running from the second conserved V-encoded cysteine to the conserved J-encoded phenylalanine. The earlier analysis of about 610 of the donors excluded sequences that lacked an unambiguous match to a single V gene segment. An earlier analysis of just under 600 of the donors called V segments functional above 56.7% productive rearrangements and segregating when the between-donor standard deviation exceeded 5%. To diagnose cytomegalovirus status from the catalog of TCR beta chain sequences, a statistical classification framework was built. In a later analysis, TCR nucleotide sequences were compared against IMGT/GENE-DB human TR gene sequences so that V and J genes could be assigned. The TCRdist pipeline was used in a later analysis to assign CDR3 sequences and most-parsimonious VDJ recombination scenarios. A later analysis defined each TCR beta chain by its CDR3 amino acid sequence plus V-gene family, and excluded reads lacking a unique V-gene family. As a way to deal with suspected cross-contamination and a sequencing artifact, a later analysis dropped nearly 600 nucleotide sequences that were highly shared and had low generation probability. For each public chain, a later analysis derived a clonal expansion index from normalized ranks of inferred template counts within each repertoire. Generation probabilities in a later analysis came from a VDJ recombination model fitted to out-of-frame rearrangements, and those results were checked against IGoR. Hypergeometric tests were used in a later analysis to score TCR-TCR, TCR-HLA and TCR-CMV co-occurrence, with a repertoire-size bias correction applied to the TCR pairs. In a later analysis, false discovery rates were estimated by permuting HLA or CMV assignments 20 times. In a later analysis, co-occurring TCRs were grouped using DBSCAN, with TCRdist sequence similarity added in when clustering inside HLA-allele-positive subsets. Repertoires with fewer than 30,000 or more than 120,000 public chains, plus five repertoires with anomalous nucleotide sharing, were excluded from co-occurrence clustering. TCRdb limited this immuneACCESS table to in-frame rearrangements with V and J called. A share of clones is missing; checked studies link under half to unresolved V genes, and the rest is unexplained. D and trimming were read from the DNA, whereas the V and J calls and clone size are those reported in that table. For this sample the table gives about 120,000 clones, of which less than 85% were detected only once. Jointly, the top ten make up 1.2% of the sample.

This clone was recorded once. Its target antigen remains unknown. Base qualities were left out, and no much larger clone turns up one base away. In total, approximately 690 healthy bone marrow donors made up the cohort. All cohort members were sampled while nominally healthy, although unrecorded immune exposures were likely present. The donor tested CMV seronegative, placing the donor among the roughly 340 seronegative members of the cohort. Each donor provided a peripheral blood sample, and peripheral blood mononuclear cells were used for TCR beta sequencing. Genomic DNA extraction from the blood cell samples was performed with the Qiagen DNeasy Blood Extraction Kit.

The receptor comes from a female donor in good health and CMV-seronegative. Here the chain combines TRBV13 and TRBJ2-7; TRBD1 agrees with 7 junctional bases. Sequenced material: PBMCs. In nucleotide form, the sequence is TGTGCCAGCAGCTGGACAGGTGCCTACGAGCAGTACTTC. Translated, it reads CASSWTGAYEQYF.